This T cell receptor (beta chain) was captured in a study of blood T cells in healthy people across ages. The CDR3 extends over 14 amino acids. The V gene's germline CDR1 is SGHRS and CDR2 YFSETQ. V was clipped by 3 bases and J by 8 bases; unmatched bases: 8. This clonotype was seen more than once but under ten times. A J-beta primer mix and a sample-barcoded 5' primer were used in a second PCR of roughly 7 to 12 cycles. Using its own MiXCR run on the 5' RACE reads, TCRdb lists one record per CDR3 protein. The sample holds some 1.5 million distinct CDR3 sequences; roughly 30% are singletons and the top ten take 7.7%.

The receptor comes from a woman aged 25 to 39 in good health. The V gene is TRBV5-1, the J gene TRBJ2-1; 7 positions match TRBD2. Sequencing was carried out using blood. The CDR3 here is CASSWGGESHEQFF. The CDR3 nucleotides read TGCGCCAGCAGCTGGGGGGGTGAGAGCCATGAGCAGTTCTTC.